This is a list of T cell receptor beta chains from one sample in a study of cytomegalovirus exposure and HLA in healthy donors. Assay used: immunoSEQ multiplex PCR; TCRdb lists only in-frame clones, some missing. Its table lists 150,000 or so clones. The material sequenced was PBMCs. Receptors originate from a woman aged 45 to 65 in good health and CMV-seronegative. The CDR3 runs from the conserved cysteine through the conserved F or W. A D gene is named only where the DNA matches it firmly.

d_gene	v_gene	j_gene	CDR3aa	CDR3nt
.	TRBV4-3	TRBJ1-1	CASSQFGAGNTEAFF	TGCGCCAGCAGCCAGTTTGGGGCAGGGAACACTGAAGCTTTCTTT
TRBD1	TRBV19	TRBJ2-1	CASSGPTGDYNEQFF	TGTGCCAGTAGTGGCCCTACAGGGGACTACAATGAGCAGTTCTTC
.	TRBV15	TRBJ1-3	CATSKTGDSGNTIYF	TGTGCCACCAGCAAAACCGGGGACTCTGGAAACACCATATATTTT
TRBD1	TRBV9	TRBJ2-2	CASSESGTGFPFRELFF	TGTGCCAGCAGCGAGTCCGGGACAGGGTTTCCCTTCAGGGAGCTGTTTTTT
.	TRBV6-5	TRBJ1-1	CASSYPGMTEAFF	TGTGCCAGCAGTTACCCAGGGATGACTGAAGCTTTCTTT
.	TRBV2	TRBJ1-2	CASSEIYCTF	TGTGCCAGCAGTGAAATTTACTGCACCTTC
.	TRBV30	TRBJ2-6	CACQSSSGANVLTF	TGTGCCTGCCAATCGAGCTCTGGGGCCAACGTCCTGACTTTC
TRBD1	TRBV19	TRBJ1-5	CASSIRAPGQGHWSNQPQHF	TGTGCCAGTAGTATTAGGGCCCCGGGACAGGGTCACTGGAGCAATCAGCCCCAGCATTTT
TRBD1	TRBV4-3	TRBJ1-1	CASSPRTGYMNTEAFF	TGCGCCAGCAGCCCTCGGACAGGGTACATGAACACTGAAGCTTTCTTT
TRBD2	TRBV10-3	TRBJ2-1	CAISVKTSGRASNEQFF	TGTGCCATCAGTGTTAAGACTAGCGGGAGGGCCAGCAATGAGCAGTTCTTC
.	TRBV7-2	TRBJ2-7	CASSLDSAREQYF	TGTGCCAGCAGCTTAGATAGTGCGCGAGAGCAGTACTTC
.	TRBV7-2	TRBJ1-1	CASSPLSGGATEAFF	TGTGCCAGCAGCCCCCTAAGTGGAGGGGCCACTGAAGCTTTCTTT
TRBD2	TRBV19	TRBJ2-2	CASSIGSAGAIGELFF	TGTGCCAGTAGTATAGGATCAGCGGGAGCGATCGGGGAGCTGTTTTTT
.	TRBV4-2	TRBJ1-4	CASSQADRGSHEKLFF	TGTGCCAGCAGCCAGGCGGATCGGGGGTCCCATGAAAAACTGTTTTTT
.	TRBV7-9	TRBJ2-7	CASSFLQEVYYEQYF	TGTGCCAGCAGCTTCCTACAGGAAGTTTACTACGAGCAGTACTTC
TRBD1	TRBV27	TRBJ1-5	CASSLGQGYNQPQHF	TGTGCCAGCAGTCTGGGACAGGGTTACAATCAGCCCCAGCATTTT
.	TRBV19	TRBJ2-2	CASRQGGVGELFF	TGTGCCAGTCGACAGGGAGGAGTCGGGGAGCTGTTTTTT
TRBD2	TRBV18	TRBJ2-3	CASSPPTSGRDTQYF	TGTGCCAGCTCACCCCCGACTAGCGGGAGAGATACGCAGTATTTT
.	TRBV27	TRBJ1-1	CASSLLIGRRNTEAFF	TGTGCCAGCAGTTTACTAATCGGCAGGCGGAACACTGAAGCTTTCTTT
TRBD2	TRBV4-3	TRBJ2-1	CASSQGLAVNEQFF	TGCGCCAGCAGCCAGGGACTAGCGGTCAATGAGCAGTTCTTC
.	TRBV7-9	TRBJ2-7	CASSPRQRSSYEQYF	TGTGCCAGCAGCCCCCGACAGAGGAGCTCCTACGAGCAGTACTTC
TRBD1	TRBV19	TRBJ2-7	CASSRGTGPYEQYF	TGTGCCAGTAGTCGAGGGACAGGACCCTACGAGCAGTACTTC